Sequencing of this TCR beta chain was carried out in a study of blood T cell repertoires in COVID-19. Study in general: The origin of the acute and convalescent COVID-19 samples was the United States, Italy and Spain. The cDNA or gDNA used as material had been derived from T cells, B-cell-depleted T cells, or PBMCs.

CDR3 length: 16 residues. Per the germline V gene, CDR1 is LGHNA and CDR2 is YNFKEQ. Trimming removed 0 bases at V and 7 bases at J, with 13 bases between. TCRdb keeps only in-frame clones here, not all; method: immunoSEQ multiplex PCR. The data show under 400,000 clones, 70% to 90% seen once. Recruitment covered about two dozen US areas and drew participants whose ages spanned 18 to 89 years. Each participant's cohort was designated according to participant-reported clinical history. This clone showed up just a few times. This sequence joins TRBV4-2 and TRBJ1-6; a weak D match, TRBD1 (5 bases). This receptor was taken from a woman between 35 and 50 years old with acute COVID-19. The sequenced sample was PBMCs or T cells enriched from blood (not recorded which). CDR3: CASSQEARQNNSPLHF. For the CDR3, the DNA is TGTGCCAGCAGCCAAGAGGCAAGACAGAACAATTCACCCCTCCACTTT.